This T cell receptor beta chain was found in a study of control samples from healthy donors and cancer patients. CDR1 SGHTA and CDR2 FQGNSA come from the germline V gene. The CDR3 loop spans 15 amino acids. V lost 1 base and J lost 0, with 10 bases in between. Method: immunoSEQ multiplex PCR; TCRdb's copy keeps in-frame clones and lacks some. The sample records roughly 30,000 clones, roughly 78% being singletons. The sample comprised PBMCs. This chain links TRBV7-2 with TRBJ2-7; no clear D. The sequence was collected from a man aged 60 to 69 with head and neck cancer. CDR3: CASSLDRRSSYEQYF. In nucleotides, the CDR3 is TGTGCCAGCAGCTTAGACCGTCGGTCCTCCTACGAGCAGTACTTC.